Only a few counts were recorded for the clone carrying this T cell receptor beta chain. Its antigen is as yet unknown. The sample is drawn from a study of identical twins. Study results and limitations: Beta out-of-frame sequences showed weaker excess sharing between twins.

Template switching created a universal primer site, and the cDNA included unique molecular identifiers. TCRdb re-derived calls from the 5' RACE reads in MiXCR, one entry per CDR3 protein. The data show approximately 700,000 distinct CDR3 sequences, 5.5% to 6.5% seen once. This receptor was identified in a young man in good health. Sequences were obtained from naive T cells sorted from blood.

The DNA for the CDR3 is TGCAGCGTTGAGGGTGGAGTCCAAGAGACCCAGTACTTC. This gives the protein CSVEGGVQETQYF. The chain uses TRBV29-1 and TRBJ2-5; D remains unclear. The CDR3 has 13 residues. The germline V and J ends were trimmed by 3 bases and 1 base, with 9 bases remaining between them. Germline V gene sequence: CDR1 SQVTM, CDR2 ANQGSEA. Variable domain in full (rest from reference TRBV29-1 and TRBJ2-5): SAVISQKPSRDICQRGTSLTIQCQVDSQVTMMFWYRQQPGQSLTLIATANQGSEATYESGFVIDKFPISRPNLTFSTLTVSNMSPEDSSIYLCSVEGGVQETQYFGPGTRLLVL.